This T cell receptor beta chain appears in the sequencing data of a study of radiation and T cells in renal cell carcinoma. Findings and limits, study-wide: Without pretreatment biopsies, baseline tumor clonotype presence was undetermined.

The method was immunoSEQ multiplex PCR; TCRdb's version includes in-frame clones alone and lacks a portion of them. The sample has more than 120,000 clones, 70% to 90% seen once; the top ten hold about a sixth. Time point in this sample: blood 4 weeks post-SBRT, at nephrectomy. Treatment of the sample: 15 Gy SBRT to primary tumor, nephrectomy 4 weeks later. Nephrectomy followed 15 Gy stereotactic body radiation by 4 weeks. Worth noting for this clone: Its antigen is not known.

There are 15 residues in the CDR3. CDR1 is MNHEY and CDR2 is SMNVEV in the germline V gene (reference sequence). With V trimmed by 3 bases and J by 1 base, 0 bases remained unmatched. The chain couples TRBV27 to TRBJ2-1; 10 nucleotides match TRBD2. The specimen comprised blood, sampled from a patient whose treatment included radiotherapy and nephrectomy. The TCR originated in a woman in her 50s with renal cell carcinoma. For the CDR3, the DNA is TGTGCCAGCAGTTTGACTAGCGGGTCCTACAATGAGCAGTTCTTC. Translated, it gives CASSLTSGSYNEQFF.